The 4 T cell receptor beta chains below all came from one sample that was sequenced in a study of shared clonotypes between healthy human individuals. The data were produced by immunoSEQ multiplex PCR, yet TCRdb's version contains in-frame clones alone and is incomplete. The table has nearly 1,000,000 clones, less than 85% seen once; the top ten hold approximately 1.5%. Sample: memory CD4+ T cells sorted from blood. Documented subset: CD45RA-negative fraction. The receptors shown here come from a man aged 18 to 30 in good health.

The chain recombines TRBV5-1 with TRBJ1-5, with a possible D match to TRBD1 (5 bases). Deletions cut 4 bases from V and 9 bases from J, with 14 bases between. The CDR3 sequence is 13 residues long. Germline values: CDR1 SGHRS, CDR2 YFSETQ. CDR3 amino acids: CASSEEITGPQHF. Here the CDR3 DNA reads TGCGCCAGCAGCGAGGAAATCACAGGGCCCCAGCATTTT.

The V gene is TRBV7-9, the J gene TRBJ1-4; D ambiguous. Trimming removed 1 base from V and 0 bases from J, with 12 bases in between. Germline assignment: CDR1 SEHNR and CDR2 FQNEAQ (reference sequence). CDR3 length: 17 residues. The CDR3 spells CASSLGQAPATNEKLFF. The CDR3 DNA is TGTGCCAGCAGCTTAGGCCAGGCTCCTGCAACTAATGAAAAACTGTTTTTT. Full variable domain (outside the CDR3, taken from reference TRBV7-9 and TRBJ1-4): DTGVSQNPRHKITKRGQNVTFRCDPISEHNRLYWYRQTLGQGPEFLTYFQNEAQLEKSRLLSDRFSAERPKGSFSTLEIQRTEQGDSAMYLCASSLGQAPATNEKLFFGSGTQLSVL.

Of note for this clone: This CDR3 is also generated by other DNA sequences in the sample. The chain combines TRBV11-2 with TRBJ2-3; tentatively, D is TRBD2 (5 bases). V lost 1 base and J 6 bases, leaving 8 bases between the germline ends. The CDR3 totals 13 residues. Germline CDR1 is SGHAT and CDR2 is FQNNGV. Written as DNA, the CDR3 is TGTGCCAGCAGCTTAGGAGGGCCCGATACGCAGTATTTT. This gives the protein CASSLGGPDTQYF.

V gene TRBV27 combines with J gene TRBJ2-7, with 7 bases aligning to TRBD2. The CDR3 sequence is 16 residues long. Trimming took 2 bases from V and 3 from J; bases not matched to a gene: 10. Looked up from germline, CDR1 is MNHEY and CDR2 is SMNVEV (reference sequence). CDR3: CASSLGGGRSVYEQYF. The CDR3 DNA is TGTGCCAGCAGTTTAGGGGGGGGTCGATCGGTCTACGAGCAGTACTTC.